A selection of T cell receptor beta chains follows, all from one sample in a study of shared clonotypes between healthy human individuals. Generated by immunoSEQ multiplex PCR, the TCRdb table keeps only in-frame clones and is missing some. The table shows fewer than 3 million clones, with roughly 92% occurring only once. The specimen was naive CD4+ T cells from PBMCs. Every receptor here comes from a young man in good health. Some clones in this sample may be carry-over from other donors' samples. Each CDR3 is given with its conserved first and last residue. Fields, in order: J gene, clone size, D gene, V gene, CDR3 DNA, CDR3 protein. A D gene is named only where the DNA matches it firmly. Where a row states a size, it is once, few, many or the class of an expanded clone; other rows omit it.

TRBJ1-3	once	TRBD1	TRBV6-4	TGTGCCAGCAGTGAGACAGGGGCTGGAAACACCATATATTTT	CASSETGAGNTIYF
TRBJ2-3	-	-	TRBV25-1	TGTGCCAGCAGTGAATATGTTGGAGTGGGCACAGATACGCAGTATTTT	CASSEYVGVGTDTQYF
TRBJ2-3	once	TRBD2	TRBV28	TGTGCCAGCAGTTTAGGGGGAGGGTGGGCAGATACGCAGTATTTT	CASSLGGGWADTQYF
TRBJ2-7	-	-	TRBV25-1	TGTGCCAGCAGTGAATATGAGGCCTACGAGCAGTACTTC	CASSEYEAYEQYF
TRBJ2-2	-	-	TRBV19	TGTGCCACCACGAACACCGGGGAGCTGTTTTTT	CATTNTGELFF
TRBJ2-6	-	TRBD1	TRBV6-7	TGTGCCAGCACCCAAGGACAGGGGCCTCCTCAGGGGGCCAACGTCCTGACTTTC	CASTQGQGPPQGANVLTF
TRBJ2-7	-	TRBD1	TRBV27	TGTGCCAGCAGTCAGGGACAGATCCCCTACGAGCAGTACTTC	CASSQGQIPYEQYF
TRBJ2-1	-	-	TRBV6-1	TGTGCCAGCAGTGAAATGTGGCAGTACAATGAGCAGTTCTTC	CASSEMWQYNEQFF
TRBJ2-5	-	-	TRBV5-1	TGCGCCAGCAGCTTGAGCGGGCTCCTTCAAGAGACCCAGTACTTC	CASSLSGLLQETQYF
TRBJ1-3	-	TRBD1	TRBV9	TGTGCCAGCAGCGACGGGACAGGGACCGGAAACACCATATATTTT	CASSDGTGTGNTIYF
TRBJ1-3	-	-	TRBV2	TGTGCCAGGGGATCTGGAAACACCATATATTTT	CARGSGNTIYF
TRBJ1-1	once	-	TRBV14	TGTGCCAGCACGCCAGTGTGGAGCACTGAAGCTTTCTTT	CASTPVWSTEAFF
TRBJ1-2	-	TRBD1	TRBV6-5	TGTGCCAGCAGTTCCCCGGGACAGGGGAGCCACACCTTC	CASSSPGQGSHTF
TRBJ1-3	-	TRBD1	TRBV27	TGTGCCAGCAGTCGGACAGGGGGCTTCGACACCATATATTTT	CASSRTGGFDTIYF
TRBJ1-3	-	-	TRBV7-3	TGTGCCAGCAGCCTAGGAGGCGAAGGAGGAAACACCATATATTTT	CASSLGGEGGNTIYF
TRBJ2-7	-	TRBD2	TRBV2	TGTGCCAGCAGGGCAACGGGGGGCTCCTACGAGCAGTACTTC	CASRATGGSYEQYF
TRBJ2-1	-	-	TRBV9	TGTGCCAGCAGCCCAGGGACTGGTTCCTACAATGAGCAGTTCTTC	CASSPGTGSYNEQFF
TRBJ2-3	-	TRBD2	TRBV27	TGTGCCAGTGGGAGACTAGCGGCCATGGCTGATACGCAGTATTTT	CASGRLAAMADTQYF
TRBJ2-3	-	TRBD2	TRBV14	TGTGCCAGCAGCCAACTAGCGGGAGTAGGTACGACAGATACGCAGTATTTT	CASSQLAGVGTTDTQYF
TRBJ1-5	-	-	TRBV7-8	TGTGCCAGCAGCTTAGATCAGACTCAGCCCCAGCATTTT	CASSLDQTQPQHF
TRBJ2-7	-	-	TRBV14	TGTGCCAGCAGCCAAGATCGGGGCAGAACGTACGAGCAGTACTTC	CASSQDRGRTYEQYF
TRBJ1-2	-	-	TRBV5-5	TGTGCCAGCAGCTTGGACAGTAACTATGGCTACACCTTC	CASSLDSNYGYTF
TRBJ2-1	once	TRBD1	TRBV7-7	TGTGCCAGCAGCAAAGACAGGGGAAATGAGCAGTTCTTC	CASSKDRGNEQFF
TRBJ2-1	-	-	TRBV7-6	TGTGCCAGCAGCTTAGGATTGGGGAGGTCCTACAATGAGCAGTTCTTC	CASSLGLGRSYNEQFF
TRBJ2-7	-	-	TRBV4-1	TGCGCCAGCAGCCCTCTCCTAGGTACAGGGAGGGAGCAGTACTTC	CASSPLLGTGREQYF
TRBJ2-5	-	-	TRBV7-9	TGTGCCAGCAGCACTACCTGGGATATGGAGACCCAGTACTTC	CASSTTWDMETQYF
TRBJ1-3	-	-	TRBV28	TGTGCCAGCAGCGCAAAGGGAAACACCATATATTTT	CASSAKGNTIYF
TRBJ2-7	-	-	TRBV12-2	TGTGCAAGTCGCTTAGGAGTAAGGGGGCGGCTAGCGGGTTGGAATCCCTACGAGCAGTACTTC	CASRLGVRGRLAGWNPYEQYF
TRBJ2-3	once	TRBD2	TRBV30	TGTGCCTGGAGTCCAATAGCGGGAGCCACAGATACGCAGTATTTT	CAWSPIAGATDTQYF
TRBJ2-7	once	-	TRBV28	TGTGCCAGCAGTCCCCCCCTAGAAACAACCTACGAGCAGTACTTC	CASSPPLETTYEQYF
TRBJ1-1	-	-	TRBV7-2	TGTGCCAGCAGCTCAAACACTGAAGCTTTCTTT	CASSSNTEAFF
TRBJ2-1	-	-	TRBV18	TGTGCCAGCTCACCCGGGGCAGGGTGGTTCAATGAGCAGTTCTTC	CASSPGAGWFNEQFF
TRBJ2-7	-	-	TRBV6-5	TGTGCCAGCAGTTACACGACTAGTCGACACGAGCAGTACTTC	CASSYTTSRHEQYF
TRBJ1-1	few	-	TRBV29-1	TGCAGCGTTGCAAAGGGTGGGGGAACTGAAGCTTTCTTT	CSVAKGGGTEAFF
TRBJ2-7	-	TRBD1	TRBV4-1	TGCGCCAGCAGCCACCACCGACAGGGGGCGCTGAACGAGCAGTACTTC	CASSHHRQGALNEQYF
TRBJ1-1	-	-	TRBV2	TGTGCCAGTGTCCCTCACGCAGGGGACACTGAAGCTTTCTTT	CASVPHAGDTEAFF
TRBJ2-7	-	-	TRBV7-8	TGTGCCAGCAGCTTCGACCTAGGACGGAACGAGCAGTACTTC	CASSFDLGRNEQYF
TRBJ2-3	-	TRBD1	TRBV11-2	TGTGCCAGCAGCCCTCGACAGGGTGGTTTCGCAGATACGCAGTATTTT	CASSPRQGGFADTQYF
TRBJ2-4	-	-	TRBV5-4	TGTGCCAGCAGCTTAGTCAGGGAGAACATTCAGTACTTC	CASSLVRENIQYF
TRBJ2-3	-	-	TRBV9	TGTGCCAGCAGCGAGCGACCCCTGGATACGCAGTATTTT	CASSERPLDTQYF
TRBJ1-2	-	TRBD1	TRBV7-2	TGTGCCAGCAGCAGAAGGGACAGGGGGCAGGAGGGCTACACCTTC	CASSRRDRGQEGYTF
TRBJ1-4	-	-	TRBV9	TGTGCCAGCAGCCCCACATCCCTGTACAGAGATAATGAAAAACTGTTTTTT	CASSPTSLYRDNEKLFF
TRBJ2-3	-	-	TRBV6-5	TGTGCCAGCAGCCTTGGAGGGGATACGCAGTATTTT	CASSLGGDTQYF
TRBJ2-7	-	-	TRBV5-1	TGCGCCAGCAGCTTGGGGTGGGACCTCTCCTACGAGCAGTACTTC	CASSLGWDLSYEQYF
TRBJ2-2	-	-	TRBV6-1	TGTGCCAGCAGTGAAGCGGGGGACTGGGTGGAGAAGCTGTTTTTT	CASSEAGDWVEKLFF
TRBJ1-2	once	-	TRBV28	TGTGCCGCAAGTGAGGTCTCCGGCTACACCTTC	CAASEVSGYTF
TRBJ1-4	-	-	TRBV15	TGTGCCACCAGCCGAGAGGTCGGCGGAGGAAAACTGTTTTTT	CATSREVGGGKLFF
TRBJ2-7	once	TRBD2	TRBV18	TGTGCCAGCTCGCCGACTAGCGGGAGTTCCTACGAGCAGTACTTC	CASSPTSGSSYEQYF
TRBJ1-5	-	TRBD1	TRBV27	TGTGCCAGCAGTGTCTACCCGGGACAGGGTCTAATGGGGCAGCCCCAGCATTTT	CASSVYPGQGLMGQPQHF
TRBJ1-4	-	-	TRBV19	TGTGCCAGTAGTAAAGGAAGGAGCGACCTTGGTGAAAAACTGTTTTTT	CASSKGRSDLGEKLFF
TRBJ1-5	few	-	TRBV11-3	TGTGCCAGCATCAGGGTTGATAGCAATCAGCCCCAGCATTTT	CASIRVDSNQPQHF
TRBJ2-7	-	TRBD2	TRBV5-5	TGTGCCAGCAGCTTAGCGGGGTCCTCCTACGAGCAGTACTTC	CASSLAGSSYEQYF